This TCR beta chain was found in a study of T cells expressing NK-cell markers. Per germline, CDR1 SGDLS and CDR2 YYNGEE. This CDR3 comprises 15 residues. TCRdb reanalyzed the 5' RACE reads and collapses them to one entry per CDR3 protein, without DNA. This repertoire includes more than 400,000 distinct CDR3 sequences. This receptor was taken from a woman between 18 and 69 years old in good health. This rearrangement joins TRBV9 to TRBJ2-1; there is no DNA to check the TCRdb D call of TRBD1. Specimen: blood T cells: a sorted CD56 or NKG2C T cell subset, CD4+ or CD8+ T cells, or bulk PBMC T cells (not recorded which). CDR3 residues: CASSVDLYPGDEQFF. The variable domain in full, completed from reference TRBV9 and TRBJ2-1, reads DSGVTQTPKHLITATGQRVTLRCSPRSGDLSVYWYQQSLDQGLQFLIQYYNGEERAKGNILERFSAQQFPDLHSELNLSSLELGDSALYFCASSVDLYPGDEQFFGPGTRLTVL.